This TCR beta chain was observed in a study of blood T cell repertoires in COVID-19. Study summary: T cells, B-cell-depleted T cells, or PBMCs supplied cDNA or gDNA.

Sequencing was performed with immunoSEQ multiplex PCR; in TCRdb, only in-frame clones are kept and a portion is missing. The sample includes some 110,000 clones, around 80% of them seen just once. This clone came up a few times. Source material: peripheral blood. This TCR was sampled from a man in his fifties or sixties with acute or convalescent COVID-19.

CDR3 loop: CASSRTSVDEQYF. The CDR3 DNA is TGCGCCAGCTCCCGGACTAGCGTGGACGAGCAGTACTTC. V usage is TRBV10-1 and J usage is TRBJ2-7; the match to TRBD2 covers 9 bases. CDR1 and CDR2 (germline): WNHNN, SYGVQD (reference sequence). After removal of 8 bases from V and 5 bases from J, the junction contained 7 bases not matched to a gene. The CDR3 covers 13 residues.